These 10 T cell receptor beta chains were sequenced from one sample in a study of siplizumab effects on memory and regulatory T cells. Assay used: immunoSEQ multiplex PCR; TCRdb lists only in-frame clones, some missing. The data show over 65,000 clones, about 92% seen once. Sequenced input: CD8+ T cells sorted from blood. All receptors derive from a human donor in good health.

The chain uses TRBV4-2 and TRBJ2-7, with a weak D call TRBD2 (5 bases). With 0 bases removed from V and 3 bases from J, the gap between germline ends came to 21 bases. The CDR3 has 18 residues. Germline V gene data show CDR1 as LGHNA and CDR2 as YNFKEQ. The CDR3 DNA reads as TGTGCCAGCAGCCAAGATCCCCTGACCCCAACTAGTTTCTACGAGCAGTACTTC. It translates to CASSQDPLTPTSFYEQYF.

The chain recombines TRBV7-9 with TRBJ2-7, with TRBD1 identical over 10 bases. V lost 5 bases and J lost 7; bases outside the gene matches: 8. The CDR3 covers 14 residues. Germline V gene lookup returns CDR1 SEHNR and CDR2 FQNEAQ (reference sequence). CDR3 residues: CASSPGTGAGEQYF. In DNA, the CDR3 is TGTGCCAGCAGCCCCGGGACAGGGGCGGGGGAGCAGTACTTC.

The V and J genes are TRBV19 and TRBJ2-7; no reliable D call. The CDR3 consists of 11 residues. V lost 3 bases, J lost 5 bases, and 5 bases lay in between. Per germline, CDR1 LNHDA and CDR2 SQIVND (reference sequence). The CDR3 DNA reads as TGTGCCAGTAGTATGGGCGACGAGCAGTACTTC. This gives the protein CASSMGDEQYF.

The CDR3 DNA follows: TGCGCCAGCAGCCCTCCTAGGGGGGACACTGAAGCTTTCTTT. Translating it yields CASSPPRGDTEAFF. The chain is built from TRBV4-1 and TRBJ1-1, with D perhaps matching TRBD1 (6 bases). CDR3 length: 14 amino acids. Trimming left V 4 bases short and J 3 bases short, with 12 bases between. Germline lookup yields CDR1 MGHRA and CDR2 YSYEKL.

The chain recombines TRBV12-2 with TRBJ2-5; the D call of TRBD1 is as the table states it, not checked on the DNA. TRBV12-2 is a listed pseudogene. The CDR3 totals 16 residues. The CDR3 sequence: CASRREMHRWWETQYF. For the CDR3, the DNA is TGTGCAAGTCGACGAGAAATGCACAGATGGTGGGAGACCCAGTACTTC.

This chain links TRBV4-2 with TRBJ2-2; D not certain. Trimming removed 3 bases at V and 4 bases at J, with 3 bases between. The CDR3 covers 12 residues. From germline, CDR1 is LGHNA and CDR2 YNFKEQ. DNA for the CDR3: TGTGCCAGCAGCCAGTTCACCGGGGAGCTGTTTTTT. It specifies CASSQFTGELFF.

The gene calls are TRBV28 and TRBJ2-7; D perhaps matches TRBD1 (6 bases). Germline V lookup: CDR1 MDHEN, CDR2 SYDVKM. V was trimmed by 8 bases and J by 3 bases, leaving 17 bases between them. The CDR3 has 14 amino acids. In nucleotides, the CDR3 is TGTGCCAGCCGCTCGACAGGTTTATTCTACGAGCAGTACTTC. Its protein product is CASRSTGLFYEQYF.

The sample holds one count of this clone. The rearrangement links TRBV5-1 to TRBJ1-6, with 7 bases aligning to TRBD1. V shed 4 bases and J 10 bases; nucleotides not matched to a gene: 11. The CDR3 has 15 amino acids. Germline lookup yields CDR1 SGHRS and CDR2 YFSETQ. DNA for the CDR3: TGCGCCAGCAGCGACGAAAACAGGGGTGGGTCACCCCTCCACTTT. Amino acid sequence: CASSDENRGGSPLHF. Using reference TRBV5-1 and TRBJ1-6 for the parts outside the CDR3, the full variable domain is KAGVTQTPRYLIKTRGQQVTLSCSPISGHRSVSWYQQTPGQGLQFLFEYFSETQRNKGNFPGRFSGRQFSNSRSEMNVSTLELGDSALYLCASSDENRGGSPLHFGNGTRLTVT.

A few counts support this clone. This chain connects TRBV5-4 to TRBJ1-1, with D hard to call. The length of the CDR3 is 13 residues. Germline values: CDR1 SGHNT, CDR2 YYREEE (reference sequence). V lost 0 bases to trimming and J lost 7 bases, with 10 bases between them. The CDR3 nucleotides read TGTGCCAGCAGCTTGGCCGGGTCAGATGAAGCTTTCTTT. Protein sequence: CASSLAGSDEAFF.

The chain uses TRBV5-6 and TRBJ2-1; tentative D call: TRBD2 (6 bases). V lost 3 bases and J lost 7, with 20 bases in between. The CDR3 contains 16 residues. From germline, CDR1 is SGHDT and CDR2 YYEEEE. Written as DNA, the CDR3 is TGTGCCAGCAGCTCTTTATCGGGCGGGGCGGGAAATGAGCAGTTCTTC. It encodes CASSSLSGGAGNEQFF.